Listed here are 18 T cell receptor beta chains from one sample, sequenced in a study of T cell changes during pregnancy in multiple sclerosis. Assay: immunoSEQ multiplex PCR; the TCRdb copy retains only in-frame clones and omits some. The sample includes 70,000 to 95,000 clones, about 89% of them seen just once. The starting material was CD4+ T cells from peripheral blood mononuclear cells, obtained in the second trimester of pregnancy. Receptors originate from a female donor with multiple sclerosis, enrolled in a pregnancy study.

A single count supports this clone. This chain connects TRBV30 to TRBJ2-1; TRBD2 aligns across 11 bases. Germline CDR1 and CDR2: GTSNPN and SVGIG (reference sequence). The V gene end was trimmed by 2 bases and the J gene end by 4 bases; junction bases not matched to a gene: 10. There are 17 residues in the CDR3. The CDR3 loop is CAWSRVAGGQKYNEQFF. The DNA of the CDR3 is TGTGCCTGGAGTCGGGTAGCGGGGGGGCAGAAATACAATGAGCAGTTCTTC.

V and J are TRBV19 and TRBJ1-1; D unresolved. The V and J ends lost 3 bases and 5 bases respectively, with 13 bases between them. The CDR3 contains 14 residues. Germline V gene lookup returns CDR1 LNHDA and CDR2 SQIVND (reference sequence). The CDR3 region is CASSIDPEATEAFF. CDR3 in DNA: TGTGCCAGTAGTATTGATCCGGAGGCGACTGAAGCTTTCTTT.

This chain uses TRBV6-6 with TRBJ1-2, with 10 bases identical to TRBD1. CDR3 size: 15 residues. Losses at the gene ends were 6 bases for V and 5 bases for J; bases not matched to a gene: 9. CDR1 is MNHNY and CDR2 is SVGAGI in the germline V gene (reference sequence). The CDR3 loop is CASSSRDRGIYGYTF. CDR3 bases: TGTGCCAGCAGCTCCCGGGACAGGGGAATTTATGGCTACACCTTC.

This chain connects TRBV5-1 to TRBJ1-1, with D unresolved. Germline V gene lookup returns CDR1 SGHRS and CDR2 YFSETQ. V was clipped by 4 bases and J by 0 bases, with 16 bases between them. The CDR3 is made up of 16 amino acids. The CDR3 protein is CASSQETGWVNTEAFF. For the CDR3, the DNA is TGCGCCAGCAGCCAAGAGACTGGTTGGGTGAACACTGAAGCTTTCTTT.

The genes are TRBV12-1 and TRBJ2-4; the table gives TRBD2 as D, unverified against the DNA. TRBV12-1 is listed as a pseudogene. The CDR3 length is 19 residues. CDR3 nucleotide sequence: TGTGCCAGCAGCTTTGCCGGGACTAGCGGGAGGGTGCCCAAAAACATTCAGTACTTC. Translated, it gives CASSFAGTSGRVPKNIQYF.

The gene calls are TRBV7-9 and TRBJ2-5; 9 positions agree with TRBD2. The V segment lost 5 bases and the J segment 4 bases; nucleotides outside the gene matches: 14. Per germline, CDR1 SEHNR and CDR2 FQNEAQ (reference sequence). This CDR3 region has 17 residues. The CDR3: CASSPGRGGGARETQYF. CDR3 sequence (DNA): TGTGCCAGCAGCCCGGGTCGGGGCGGGGGGGCCAGAGAGACCCAGTACTTC.

Only a few counts were recorded for this clone. This rearrangement joins TRBV7-8 to TRBJ1-1, with 9 bases identical to TRBD1. The CDR3 runs 16 residues. Germline V lookup: CDR1 SGHVS, CDR2 FQNEAQ. Trimming at V came to 2 bases and at J to 1 base, leaving 5 bases not matched to a gene. The chain's CDR3 is CASSLRDRATNTEAFF. The CDR3 coding sequence is TGTGCCAGCAGCTTAAGGGACAGGGCCACGAACACTGAAGCTTTCTTT. The full variable domain, completed using reference TRBV7-8 and TRBJ1-1, is GAGVSQSPRYKVAKRGQDVALRCDPISGHVSLFWYQQALGQGPEFLTYFQNEAQLDKSGLPSDRFFAERPEGSVSTLKIQRTQQEDSAVYLCASSLRDRATNTEAFFGQGTRLTVV.

The chain couples TRBV5-1 to TRBJ2-7; weak D call: TRBD1 (6 bases). The CDR3 has 13 amino acids. Trimming cost V 0 bases and J 2 bases, with 6 bases left between them. Germline V lookup: CDR1 SGHRS, CDR2 YFSETQ. Here the CDR3 reads CASSLDRAYEQYF. The DNA for the CDR3 is TGCGCCAGCAGCTTGGACAGGGCCTACGAGCAGTACTTC.

The chain joins TRBV28 to TRBJ2-3; TRBD2 matches at 9 bases. Germline CDR1 reads MDHEN; CDR2 reads SYDVKM. The CDR3 is made up of 16 amino acids. Germline trimming cut 1 base from V and 4 bases from J; bases unmatched to any gene: 6. In DNA, the CDR3 is TGTGCCAGCAGTTTATCGGATAGCGGGAGCCCAGATACGCAGTATTTT. This gives the protein CASSLSDSGSPDTQYF.

The genes are TRBV5-1 and TRBJ2-1; possible D gene TRBD1, 6 bases. The CDR3 has 14 amino acids. V was cut by 0 bases and J by 12 bases, with 16 bases left in between. Germline CDR1 is SGHRS and CDR2 is YFSETQ. The CDR3 sequence: CASSLGQTVQGQFF. The DNA for the CDR3 is TGCGCCAGCAGCTTGGGACAGACGGTACAGGGGCAGTTCTTC.

The rearrangement uses TRBV6-1 and TRBJ2-7; TRBD1 matches 10 bases. The junction had 10 bases not matched to a gene; V was cut back by 1 base and J by 7 bases. The CDR3 extends over 16 amino acids. Per the germline V gene, CDR1 is MNHNS and CDR2 is SASEGT. CDR3 region: CASSEEFWTGGEEQYF. The CDR3 DNA reads as TGTGCCAGCAGTGAAGAATTCTGGACAGGGGGAGAAGAGCAGTACTTC.

The gene calls are TRBV29-1 and TRBJ2-1, with TRBD1 matching 10 bases. Germline-derived CDR1 and CDR2 are SQVTM and ANQGSEA. This CDR3 has 13 amino acids. Trimming took 7 bases from V and 6 from J; bases not matched to a gene: 6. The CDR3 coding sequence is TGCAGCGCTAGGGGACAGGGGATCAATGAGCAGTTCTTC. Translating it yields CSARGQGINEQFF.

This chain joins TRBV4-3 and TRBJ2-7; D is possibly TRBD2 (5 bases). Trimming pared 0 bases from V and 0 bases from J, leaving 12 bases between. Germline V lookup: CDR1 LGHNA, CDR2 YSLEER. This CDR3 is built from 16 residues. The CDR3 is CASSQDPGLSSYEQYF. The CDR3, as DNA: TGCGCCAGCAGCCAAGATCCGGGGTTAAGCTCCTACGAGCAGTACTTC.

The count of this clone is one. The CDR3: CASSEVTAGMGEQFF. Here the CDR3 DNA reads TGTGCCAGCAGTGAAGTTACTGCAGGGATGGGTGAGCAGTTCTTC. The chain carries TRBV6-1 and TRBJ2-1, with D possibly being TRBD1 (5 bases). The CDR3 is made up of 15 amino acids. The V gene lost 1 base and the J gene lost 9 bases, with 16 bases spanning the gap. The germline gives CDR1 MNHNS, CDR2 SASEGT.

V is TRBV27 and J is TRBJ2-7; the match to TRBD1 covers 9 bases. The CDR3 runs 14 residues. Germline V gene sequence: CDR1 MNHEY, CDR2 SMNVEV (reference sequence). The V gene end was trimmed by 3 bases and the J gene end by 4 bases; junction bases not matched to a gene: 4. As DNA, the CDR3 is TGTGCCAGCAGTTTCAACGGACAGGGGTACGAGCAGTACTTC. This codes for CASSFNGQGYEQYF.

This chain uses TRBV19 with TRBJ1-4; 7 nucleotides agree with TRBD1. The germline V gene encodes CDR1 LNHDA and CDR2 SQIVND (reference sequence). The V and J ends lost 6 bases and 0 bases, in that order; junction bases with no gene match: 4. This CDR3 spans 15 amino acids. Here the CDR3 reads CASRPQGATNEKLFF. CDR3 coding DNA: TGTGCCAGTAGGCCGCAGGGGGCAACTAATGAAAAACTGTTTTTT.

This chain links TRBV7-3 with TRBJ2-3; D perhaps matches TRBD2 (6 bases). With 8 bases removed from V and 2 bases from J, the gap between germline ends came to 17 bases. Germline assignment: CDR1 SGHTA and CDR2 FQGTGA. The CDR3 spans 15 residues. CDR3: CASHPTGAYTDTQYF. Written as DNA, the CDR3 is TGTGCCAGCCACCCTACGGGAGCCTACACAGATACGCAGTATTTT.

The chain carries TRBV5-5 and TRBJ1-5; D not certain. The CDR3 length is 15 residues. CDR1 and CDR2 (germline): SGHKS, YYEKEE (reference sequence). Trimming pared 0 bases from V and 4 bases from J, leaving 11 bases between. The CDR3 here is CASSLGYSQNQPQHF. CDR3 bases: TGTGCCAGCAGCTTGGGGTACAGCCAGAATCAGCCCCAGCATTTT.